This TCR beta chain was identified during a study of shared clonotypes between healthy human individuals. Assay: immunoSEQ multiplex PCR; the TCRdb copy retains only in-frame clones and omits some. This repertoire shows about 480,000 clones, about 75% found once; its top ten account for around an eighth. The germline V and J ends were trimmed by 4 bases and 0 bases, with 10 bases remaining between them. Germline V lookup: CDR1 MNHEY, CDR2 SMNVEV (reference sequence). The CDR3 consists of 14 residues. The rearrangement joins TRBV27 to TRBJ2-7, with D maybe TRBD1 (6 bases). Sequences were obtained from PBMCs. The clonotype comes from a woman aged 40 to 50 in good health. Some clones in this sample may be carry-over from other donors' samples. This CDR3 is CASSSWDTSYEQYF. Here the CDR3 DNA reads TGTGCCAGCAGTTCGTGGGACACCTCCTACGAGCAGTACTTC.